The rows below give T cell receptor beta chains drawn from one sample of a study of response to subunit inactivated influenza vaccine. TCRdb analysed the RT-PCR reads with MiXCR anew, one entry per CDR3 protein. The sample includes approximately 300,000 distinct CDR3 sequences, roughly 22% seen only once; the top ten take 10%. The specimen comprised PBMCs from blood, sampled about 20 months after vaccination. The source is a man aged 45 to 70 who received an inactivated influenza vaccine. Each CDR3 is given without its conserved first and last residue. The size entry is marked missing in some rows and otherwise reads once, few, many or a size class.

length,J,V,size,CDR3
11,TRBJ2-7,TRBV3-1,few,ASSQDRGNEQY
11,TRBJ1-2,TRBV20-1,NA,SARGGRSYGYT
11,TRBJ1-3,TRBV5-1,few,ASSLALGNTIY
13,TRBJ2-7,TRBV20-1,few,SAPGVAGVKVEQY
13,TRBJ1-2,TRBV3-1,few,ASSQSQARVYGYT
16,TRBJ1-4,TRBV15,few,ATSAQGLPGLPREKLF
13,TRBJ1-1,TRBV7-2,few,ASSLGSGGEVEAF
12,TRBJ2-3,TRBV12-3/TRBV12-4,NA,ASGLGGGTDTQY
14,TRBJ2-3,TRBV20-1,NA,SARQASGGITDTQY
12,TRBJ1-4,TRBV6-1,NA,ASSLRGTGEKLF
18,TRBJ2-3,TRBV24-1,few,ATSDRTASGSRRESDTQY
11,TRBJ2-7,TRBV10-2,few,ASSFDRTYEQY
11,TRBJ2-7,TRBV18,NA,ASSLGTLYEQY
12,TRBJ1-5,TRBV29-1,NA,SVGQGGSNQPQH
14,TRBJ1-4,TRBV4-1,many,ASSRPEGATNEKLF
13,TRBJ2-5,TRBV2,few,ASSVPSGRQETQY
12,TRBJ2-5,TRBV5-1,NA,ASSNPTYQETQY
13,TRBJ1-1,TRBV12-3/TRBV12-4,NA,ASRAMGTGGTEAF
12,TRBJ2-5,TRBV11-2,NA,ASSFAPGDRTQY
13,TRBJ1-2,TRBV5-6,NA,ASSPGGLANYGYT
12,TRBJ1-6,TRBV10-2,many,ASSEGQGYSPLH
10,TRBJ2-5,TRBV18,NA,ASSRLDETQY
12,TRBJ1-5,TRBV2,NA,ASSRDRDIQPQH
12,TRBJ1-2,TRBV5-1,NA,ASSFGREGYGYT
16,TRBJ2-7,TRBV10-2,NA,ASSDSLSGLGRSYEQY
10,TRBJ1-5,TRBV24-1,many,ATSDLGRPQH
12,TRBJ2-3,TRBV12-3/TRBV12-4,NA,ASSFRLVTDAQY
13,TRBJ2-1,TRBV4-3,NA,ASSQMGTSYNEQF
8,TRBJ1-2,TRBV3-1,many,ASSQVGVT
12,TRBJ2-3,TRBV6-4,NA,ASGGQGWADTQY
12,TRBJ1-4,TRBV6-1,NA,ASKSGQQWEKLF
13,TRBJ2-1,TRBV7-9,NA,ASSFSGRAVNEQF
13,TRBJ1-5,TRBV10-3,NA,AISPTGVSNQPQH
15,TRBJ2-7,TRBV11-2,NA,ASSRSSVGTGSYEQY
10,TRBJ2-7,TRBV28,NA,ASSLGQYEQY
13,TRBJ1-3,TRBV3-1,NA,ASSQGQGRMNTIY
9,TRBJ1-2,TRBV4-1,few,ASSQGQSYT
12,TRBJ2-7,TRBV20-1,few,SAADRGVSYEQY
11,TRBJ2-7,TRBV19,NA,ASSNRHNYEQY
14,TRBJ1-6,TRBV21-1,NA,ASSNEGQGNNSPLH
12,TRBJ2-3,TRBV5-4,NA,ASSMGQITDMQY
14,TRBJ2-2,TRBV6-2/TRBV6-3,once,ASSPPGQGKTGELF
11,TRBJ2-3,TRBV7-9,NA,ASLNRGTDTQY
12,TRBJ1-4,TRBV15,many,ATSRQVRNEKLF
12,TRBJ1-6,TRBV24-1,many,ATSEGPYNSPLH
12,TRBJ2-3,TRBV20-1,few,SAGGQGGPDTQY
12,TRBJ1-1,TRBV7-9,many,ASSLAGGSTEAF
13,TRBJ1-4,TRBV4-1,few,ASSRLPGAREKLF
13,TRBJ2-2,TRBV4-3,many,ASSQDNRPTGELF
12,TRBJ1-6,TRBV6-1,many,ASSRTGDNSPLH
12,TRBJ2-7,TRBV5-4,NA,ASSLGAETYEQY
11,TRBJ2-3,TRBV11-1,NA,ASSLGSADTQY
14,TRBJ2-1,TRBV4-3,few,ASSPLSSGLYNEQF
12,TRBJ1-6,TRBV7-9,few,ASSTGTRNSPLH
12,TRBJ2-3,TRBV23-1,few,ASSHPRTADTQY
15,TRBJ2-5,TRBV7-2,many,ASSLRGTDYFQETQY
11,TRBJ2-1,TRBV11-3,NA,ASSLDSRGEQF
11,TRBJ1-2,TRBV5-1,many,ASSLDTNYGYT
9,TRBJ1-5,TRBV20-1,NA,SAHGDERQH
11,TRBJ1-4,TRBV7-2,few,ASRSGVNEKLF